This T cell receptor (beta chain) is drawn from a study of blood T cell repertoires in COVID-19. The ends lost 1 base at V and 2 bases at J; junction bases unmatched: 2. CDR3 length: 15 residues. Germline V gives CDR1 PRHDT, CDR2 FYEKMQ (reference sequence). The sample holds one count of this clone. Profiled with immunoSEQ multiplex PCR; TCRdb holds only in-frame clones, not every one. The top ten clones hold about 33% of a sample with about 11,000 clones, roughly four fifths of them seen once. The source is a man in his fifties with active COVID-19. The sequenced sample was peripheral blood. V is TRBV13 and J is TRBJ2-1; TRBD2 matches 7 bases. CDR3 region: CASSLVGTTYNEQFF. DNA for the CDR3: TGTGCCAGCAGCTTAGTGGGGACTACCTACAATGAGCAGTTCTTC.